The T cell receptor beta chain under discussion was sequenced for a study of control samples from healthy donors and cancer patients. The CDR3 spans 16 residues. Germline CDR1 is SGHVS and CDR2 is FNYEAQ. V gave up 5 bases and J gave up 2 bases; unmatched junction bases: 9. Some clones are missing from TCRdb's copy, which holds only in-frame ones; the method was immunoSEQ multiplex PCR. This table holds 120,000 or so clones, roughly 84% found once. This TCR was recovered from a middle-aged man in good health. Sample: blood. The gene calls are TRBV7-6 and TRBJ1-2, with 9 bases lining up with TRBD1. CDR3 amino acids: CASSLTGGMSNYGYTF. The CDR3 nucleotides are TGTGCCAGCAGCCTCACAGGGGGCATGTCAAACTATGGCTACACCTTC.